Below are 10 T cell receptor beta chains sequenced from a single sample in a study of CXCR3-negative and CXCR3-positive naive CD8 T cells. Study-wide findings and caveats: CXCR3-positive naive cells carried more hydrophobic TRB CDR3s than CXCR3-negative naive cells did.

It was by 5' RACE with UMI labels that the TRB cDNA libraries were prepared. After re-calling the 5' RACE reads, TCRdb lists one entry per CDR3 protein, DNA absent. The sample spans about 89,000 distinct CDR3 sequences; the ten largest clones claim approximately 0.53%. Antigen specificity for these receptors is unknown. Source material: naive CXCR3+ CD8+ T cells from blood. Regarding subset: CD45RO-CCR7+CD27+CD95- naive CD8+ T cells expressing CXCR3 (TNR3+). Every receptor here comes from a human donor in good health. Some clones in this sample may be carry-over from other donors' samples.

V gene TRBV29-1 combines with J gene TRBJ2-2. The CDR3 totals 15 residues. Per germline, CDR1 SQVTM and CDR2 ANQGSEA. This CDR3 reads CSVVLLELGTGELFF.

The V call is TRBV13, the J call TRBJ2-3; TCRdb lists TRBD2, though no DNA is available to test this call. This CDR3 has 14 residues. Germline V gives CDR1 PRHDT, CDR2 FYEKMQ (reference sequence). The CDR3 region is CASSTGLEGDTQYF.

This chain joins TRBV19 and TRBJ1-1; TCRdb's assignment of TRBD1 cannot be checked, as there is no DNA. Germline V gives CDR1 LNHDA, CDR2 SQIVND (reference sequence). The CDR3 has 14 amino acids. The CDR3 reads CASSIPWDSTEAFF. Together with reference TRBV19 and TRBJ1-1, the CDR3 gives the full variable domain: DGGITQSPKYLFRKEGQNVTLSCEQNLNHDAMYWYRQDPGQGLRLIYYSQIVNDFQKGDIAEGYSVSREKKESFPLTVTSAQKNPTAFYLCASSIPWDSTEAFFGQGTRLTVV.

The gene calls are TRBV23-1 and TRBJ2-1; there is no DNA to check the TCRdb D call of TRBD1. TRBV23-1 is flagged as an ORF with uncertain function. The CDR3 contains 17 residues. The CDR3: CASSQTDRGRSYNEQFF.

This sequence joins TRBV18 and TRBJ2-2; without DNA, the TCRdb call of TRBD1 cannot be checked. The germline V gene encodes CDR1 KGHSH and CDR2 LQKENI. The CDR3 extends over 13 amino acids. The CDR3 protein is CANPGTNTGELFF. The full variable domain, its missing parts supplied by reference TRBV18 and TRBJ2-2, is NAGVMQNPRHLVRRRGQEARLRCSPMKGHSHVYWYRQLPEEGLKFMVYLQKENIIDESGMPKERFSAEFPKEGPSILRIQQVVRGDSAAYFCANPGTNTGELFFGEGSRLTVL.

This rearrangement joins TRBV7-9 to TRBJ1-2; without DNA, the TCRdb call of TRBD1 cannot be checked. The CDR3 has 14 amino acids. In germline, CDR1 is SEHNR, CDR2 FQNEAQ (reference sequence). CDR3 sequence: CASSMTGGVYGYTF.

This sequence joins TRBV6-6 and TRBJ2-7. From germline, CDR1 is MNHNY and CDR2 SVGAGI (reference sequence). There are 12 residues in the CDR3. CDR3 in amino acids: CASSYVSYEQYF.

The chain recombines TRBV5-5 with TRBJ1-1; TCRdb selects TRBD1, and the lack of DNA leaves this call unchecked. This CDR3 comprises 15 residues. Germline V gene sequence: CDR1 SGHKS, CDR2 YYEKEE (reference sequence). CDR3 residues: CASAHWDSPNTEAFF.

The CDR3 spells CAWKLQGALYTEAFF. This chain joins TRBV30 and TRBJ1-1; TCRdb reports TRBD1, a call that lacks DNA to check it against. Germline CDR1 and CDR2: GTSNPN and SVGIG (reference sequence). The CDR3 sequence is 15 residues long.

The chain recombines TRBV29-1 with TRBJ2-1; TCRdb's D gene call, TRBD2, goes unchecked for lack of DNA. Germline V gene data show CDR1 as SQVTM and CDR2 as ANQGSEA. The CDR3 runs to 13 residues. The CDR3 spells CSGPGLAAPRSFF.